The 17 T cell receptor beta chains reported below all come from one sample, sequenced in a study of somatic mutations in cytotoxic T cells in rheumatoid arthritis. Some clones are missing from TCRdb's copy, which holds only in-frame ones; the method was immunoSEQ multiplex PCR. The repertoire holds about 17,000 clones, with approximately 80% as singletons. The material sequenced was CD8+ T cells sorted from blood. The receptors derive from an adult with rheumatoid arthritis.

This clone was counted a single time. The rearrangement links TRBV7-2 to TRBJ2-5, with 11 bases aligning to TRBD1. The J call may be wrong; the DNA end is better matched by TRBJ2-7. Germline V lookup: CDR1 SGHTA, CDR2 FQGNSA. There are 14 residues in the CDR3. CDR3 in DNA: TGTGCCAGCAGCTGGGGACAGGGGGACTACGAGCAGTACTTC. Translating gives CASSWGQGDYEQYF.

This clone was counted only a few times. The chain uses TRBV9 and TRBJ2-7; 8 nucleotides match TRBD2. After removal of 4 bases from V and 2 bases from J, the junction contained 5 bases not matched to a gene. Germline V lookup: CDR1 SGDLS, CDR2 YYNGEE. CDR3 length: 14 residues. The CDR3 coding sequence is TGTGCCAGCAGCTCCGGGGGGGGCCCCTACGAGCAGTACTTC. Protein product: CASSSGGGPYEQYF.

The gene calls are TRBV19 and TRBJ1-4, with D hard to call. Germline V gene sequence: CDR1 LNHDA, CDR2 SQIVND (reference sequence). CDR3 length equals 12 residues. The V end was cut by 6 bases, the J end by 6 bases, with 8 bases between. The CDR3 region has the DNA TGTGCCAGTAGAGGGATAGATGAAAAACTGTTTTTT. Translating gives CASRGIDEKLFF.

The J gene is TRBJ2-7, the V gene TRBV9, with TRBD2 matching 9 bases. Per germline, CDR1 SGDLS and CDR2 YYNGEE. This CDR3 region has 14 residues. The ends lost 2 bases at V and 3 bases at J; junction bases unmatched: 3. In DNA form, the CDR3 reads TGTGCCAGCAGCGTTAGCGGGAGTTTCTACGAGCAGTACTTC. Its translation: CASSVSGSFYEQYF.

CDR3 in amino acids: CASSLDAASGSLADTQYF. DNA of the CDR3: TGTGCCAGCAGCTTAGACGCGGCTAGCGGGAGTCTCGCGGATACGCAGTATTTT. The chain joins TRBV11-3 to TRBJ2-3; TRBD2 matches at 10 bases. Germline V gene lookup returns CDR1 SGHNT and CDR2 YENEEA. Trimming took 0 bases from V and 6 from J; bases not matched to a gene: 12. CDR3 length equals 18 residues. Supplemented by reference TRBV11-3 and TRBJ2-3, the full variable domain reads EAGVVQSPRYKIIEKKQPVAFWCNPISGHNTLYWYLQNLGQGPELLIRYENEEAVDDSQLPKDRFSAERLKGVDSTLKIQPAELGDSAVYLCASSLDAASGSLADTQYFGPGTRLTVL.

V and J are TRBV5-5 and TRBJ1-2; D is possibly TRBD1 (5 bases). From germline, CDR1 is SGHKS and CDR2 YYEKEE (reference sequence). CDR3 length: 14 residues. V lost 3 bases to trimming and J lost 4 bases, with 13 bases between them. The CDR3 DNA sequence: TGTGCCAGCAGCTACAATCGGGGGGGCTATGGCTACACCTTC. It encodes CASSYNRGGYGYTF. Full variable domain (outside the CDR3, taken from reference TRBV5-5 and TRBJ1-2): DAGVTQSPTHLIKTRGQQVTLRCSPISGHKSVSWYQQVLGQGPQFIFQYYEKEERGRGNFPDRFSARQFPNYSSELNVNALLLGDSALYLCASSYNRGGYGYTFGSGTRLTVV.

Worth noting for this clone: The sample contains more than one DNA sequence encoding this CDR3. The rearrangement links TRBV29-1 to TRBJ2-1, with D possibly matching TRBD1 (6 bases). CDR3 length equals 13 residues. V lost 1 base, J lost 3 bases, and 7 bases lay in between. Germline V CDR1 and CDR2: SQVTM, ANQGSEA. The CDR3 loop reads CSVEGGHYNEQFF. CDR3 sequence (DNA): TGCAGCGTTGAAGGGGGACACTACAATGAGCAGTTCTTC.

The chain uses TRBV19 and TRBJ2-7; TRBD2 agrees at 8 bases. The CDR3 consists of 15 residues. V trimming: 5 bases; J trimming: 1 base; junction bases outside the gene matches: 7. Germline V lookup: CDR1 LNHDA, CDR2 SQIVND (reference sequence). The CDR3 DNA sequence: TGTGCCAGTAGTCCGTCGGCGGGAGGTTCCTACGAGCAGTACTTC. It codes for CASSPSAGGSYEQYF.

The V and J genes are TRBV6-4 and TRBJ2-1; 12 bases match TRBD2. V was clipped by 0 bases and J by 3 bases; unmatched bases: 0. This CDR3 region has 16 residues. CDR1 is MRHNA, CDR2 SNTAGT, per germline. The CDR3 sequence: CASSDSGLAGYNEQFF. CDR3 DNA: TGTGCCAGCAGTGACTCGGGACTAGCGGGCTACAATGAGCAGTTCTTC.

V is TRBV11-3 and J is TRBJ1-3; possible D gene TRBD1, 6 bases. V lost 5 bases, J lost 4 bases, and 15 bases lay in between. The CDR3 runs 15 residues. Germline V gene sequence: CDR1 SGHNT, CDR2 YENEEA. CDR3 bases: TGTGCCAGCAGCACAACCGGGGGCGCAGGAAACACCATATATTTT. As protein: CASSTTGGAGNTIYF. The variable domain in full, with the rest retrieved from reference TRBV11-3 and TRBJ1-3, is EAGVVQSPRYKIIEKKQPVAFWCNPISGHNTLYWYLQNLGQGPELLIRYENEEAVDDSQLPKDRFSAERLKGVDSTLKIQPAELGDSAVYLCASSTTGGAGNTIYFGEGSWLTVV.

The chain is built from TRBV7-7 and TRBJ2-1; tentative D call: TRBD2 (7 bases). This CDR3 is built from 15 residues. Trimming took 1 base from V and 9 from J, leaving 16 bases between them. Per germline, CDR1 SSHAT and CDR2 FNYEAQ (reference sequence). CDR3 nucleotide sequence: TGTGCCAGCAGCTTAGGGTATTCGGGGGGCAGTGAGCAGTTCTTC. Amino acids: CASSLGYSGGSEQFF.

The V and J genes are TRBV10-3 and TRBJ2-1, with a weak D call TRBD1 (6 bases). Germline-derived CDR1 and CDR2 are ENHRY and SYGVKD. The CDR3 spans 18 residues. V lost 0 bases and J lost 9, with 24 bases in between. CDR3 residues: CAISESRGRALVGGEQFF. The CDR3 DNA is TGTGCCATCAGTGAGTCGAGGGGTAGAGCCCTAGTAGGGGGTGAGCAGTTCTTC.

For this clone: The identical CDR3 is also encoded by other nucleotide sequences in the sample. The rearrangement joins TRBV19 to TRBJ1-5, with D tentatively TRBD1 (5 bases). V was trimmed by 3 bases and J by 2 bases, leaving 11 bases between them. CDR3 size: 15 residues. The V gene's germline CDR1 is LNHDA and CDR2 SQIVND (reference sequence). The CDR3 here is CASSIGQGGNQPQHF. In nucleotides, the CDR3 is TGTGCCAGTAGTATTGGCCAGGGCGGCAATCAGCCCCAGCATTTT.

The rearrangement joins TRBV5-1 to TRBJ1-1; D is ambiguous. V was shortened by 2 bases and J by 0 bases, with 8 bases between the two germline ends. This CDR3 is built from 14 residues. Germline assignment: CDR1 SGHRS and CDR2 YFSETQ. DNA for the CDR3: TGCGCCAGCAGCTTTTCAGACATGAACACTGAAGCTTTCTTT. Translation gives CASSFSDMNTEAFF.

The chain couples TRBV10-3 to TRBJ2-7, with no clear D. CDR3 length: 13 residues. V was pared by 3 bases and J by 3 bases, with 9 bases between. Germline lookup yields CDR1 ENHRY and CDR2 SYGVKD. CDR3: CAISDPGYYEQYF. As DNA, the CDR3 is TGTGCCATCAGTGACCCAGGTTACTACGAGCAGTACTTC.

Only a few counts were recorded for this clone. This rearrangement joins TRBV5-1 to TRBJ2-7; 9 positions agree with TRBD1. This CDR3 region has 16 residues. V lost 1 base, J lost 2 bases, and 7 bases stayed unmatched. Germline CDR1 is SGHRS and CDR2 is YFSETQ. In DNA, the CDR3 is TGCGCCAGCAGCTTGACCGGACAGGGGCTCCCCTACGAGCAGTACTTC. The encoded protein is CASSLTGQGLPYEQYF.

The chain combines TRBV14 with TRBJ1-4; 7 nucleotides align to TRBD1. Per the germline V gene, CDR1 is SGHDN and CDR2 is FVKESK. The CDR3 length is 17 residues. Trimming at V came to 5 bases and at J to 8 bases, leaving 17 bases not matched to a gene. The CDR3 here is CASSYGGAWTGREKLFF. The CDR3 nucleotides are TGTGCCAGCAGCTACGGAGGGGCGTGGACAGGCAGAGAAAAACTGTTTTTT.